The 8 T cell receptor beta chains given below trace back to one sample, sequenced in a study of CD8 T cells in ankylosing spondylitis. TCRdb fed the 5' RACE reads into MiXCR, producing one record per CDR3 protein. The data hold approximately 69,000 distinct CDR3 sequences, with 5.3% observed a single time. Sequencing was done on a sample of blood, either unsorted or a sorted T cell fraction (not recorded which). These receptors all stem from a male donor with ankylosing spondylitis or in good health (not recorded which).

This clonotype was recorded at least ten times. The chain is built from TRBV14 and TRBJ2-7, with 11 bases fitting TRBD2. J lost 3 bases, V lost 1 base, and 2 bases had no gene match. The CDR3 runs to 15 residues. Germline-derived CDR1 and CDR2 are SGHDN and FVKESK. The CDR3 protein is CASSQGLAGYYEQYF. The CDR3 DNA sequence: TGTGCCAGCAGCCAAGGACTAGCGGGATACTACGAGCAGTACTTC.

Regarding this clonotype: The final CDR3 position lacks the conserved phenylalanine or tryptophan, pointing to a likely read error. In DNA form, the CDR3 reads TGCAGCCACGGGGGGATGTTAGAGACCCAGTACTAC. It yields the protein CSHGGMLETQYY. The chain recombines TRBV29-1 with TRBJ2-5, with 7 bases lining up with TRBD2. The CDR3 extends over 12 amino acids. Germline-derived CDR1 and CDR2 are SQVTM and ANQGSEA. Unmatched junction bases numbered 7, after V lost 8 bases and J lost 4 bases.

This clonotype has a count of ten or more. The chain is built from TRBV5-1 and TRBJ2-1; D is possibly TRBD1 (5 bases). Trimming stripped 1 base from V and 0 bases from J, with 5 bases between. The CDR3 spans 14 residues. CDR1 is SGHRS, CDR2 YFSETQ, per germline. The chain's CDR3 is CASSLTGSYNEQFF. The CDR3 nucleotides read TGCGCCAGCAGCTTGACAGGCTCCTACAATGAGCAGTTCTTC.

In this sample, this clonotype turned up many times. The chain recombines TRBV24-1 with TRBJ1-1; D unclear. This CDR3 has 16 residues. Looked up from germline, CDR1 is KGHDR and CDR2 is SFDVKD. V lost 4 bases and J 2 bases, leaving 16 bases between the germline ends. The DNA of the CDR3 is TGTGCCACCAGTGACGGCCTCTTGGGTCGAAACACTGAAGCTTTCTTT. This gives the protein CATSDGLLGRNTEAFF.

Ten or more counts support this clonotype. The chain couples TRBV20-1 to TRBJ2-1; perhaps TRBD1 as D (5 bases). Trimming shortened V by 6 bases and J by 5 bases, and 11 bases separated the two germline ends. Germline values: CDR1 DFQATT, CDR2 SNEGSKA (reference sequence). CDR3 size: 12 residues. This chain's CDR3 is CSAIQGNNEQFF. The DNA of the CDR3 is TGCAGTGCCATCCAGGGAAACAATGAGCAGTTCTTC.

This clonotype was observed at least ten times. The V and J genes are TRBV3-1 and TRBJ1-2; 7 positions match TRBD1. The CDR3 loop spans 13 amino acids. V trimming: 2 bases; J trimming: 8 bases; junction bases outside the gene matches: 5. CDR1 and CDR2 (germline): LGHDT, YNNKEL (reference sequence). The CDR3 sequence is CASSQNRGGGYTF. CDR3 nucleotides: TGTGCCAGCAGCCAAAACAGGGGAGGCGGCTACACCTTC.

The V call is TRBV10-3, the J call TRBJ1-1; no clear D gene. The CDR3 length is 14 residues. In germline, CDR1 is ENHRY, CDR2 SYGVKD. V lost 3 bases and J lost 1, with 9 bases in between. The CDR3: CAISDLAGNTEAFF. The CDR3 DNA follows: TGTGCCATCAGTGATTTGGCAGGGAACACTGAAGCTTTCTTT.

This clonotype was counted at least ten times. The V call is TRBV29-1, the J call TRBJ2-5; D unresolved. Germline-derived CDR1 and CDR2 are SQVTM and ANQGSEA. The germline V and J ends were trimmed by 2 bases and 5 bases, with 12 bases remaining between them. The CDR3 has 13 amino acids. The CDR3 DNA reads TGCAGCGTTGAAAGTCCTCTTGGGGAGACCCAGTACTTC. Translation: CSVESPLGETQYF. Full variable domain (missing parts from reference TRBV29-1 and TRBJ2-5): SAVISQKPSRDICQRGTSLTIQCQVDSQVTMMFWYRQQPGQSLTLIATANQGSEATYESGFVIDKFPISRPNLTFSTLTVSNMSPEDSSIYLCSVESPLGETQYFGPGTRLLVL.